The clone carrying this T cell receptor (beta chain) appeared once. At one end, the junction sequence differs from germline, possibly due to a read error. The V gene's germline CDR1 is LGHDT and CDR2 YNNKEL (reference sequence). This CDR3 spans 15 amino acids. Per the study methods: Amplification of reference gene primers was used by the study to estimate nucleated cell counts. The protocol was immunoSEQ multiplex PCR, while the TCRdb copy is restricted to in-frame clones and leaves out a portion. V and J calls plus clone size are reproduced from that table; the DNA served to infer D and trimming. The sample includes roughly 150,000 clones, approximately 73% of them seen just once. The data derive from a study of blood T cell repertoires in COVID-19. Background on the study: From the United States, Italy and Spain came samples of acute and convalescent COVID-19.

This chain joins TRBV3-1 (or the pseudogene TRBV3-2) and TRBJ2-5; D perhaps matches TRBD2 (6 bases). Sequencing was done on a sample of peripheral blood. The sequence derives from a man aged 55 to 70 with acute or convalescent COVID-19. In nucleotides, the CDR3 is TGTGTCAGCAGGGAGGCACTAGCCCACCAAGAGACCCAGTACTTC. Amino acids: CVSREALAHQETQYF.